A single sample is the source of the 10 T cell receptor beta chains below, sequenced in a study of blood T cell repertoires in COVID-19. Profiled with immunoSEQ multiplex PCR; TCRdb holds only in-frame clones, not every one. This table holds some 320,000 clones, about nine tenths found once. The sequenced sample was PBMCs or T cells enriched from blood (not recorded which). The receptors were sampled from a man aged 55 to 70 who had recovered from COVID-19.

The rearrangement links TRBV24-1 to TRBJ1-1, with 9 bases matching TRBD1. Germline CDR1 KGHDR, CDR2 SFDVKD. This CDR3 contains 15 residues. With 3 bases clipped from V and 3 bases from J, the junction kept 4 bases outside the gene matches. DNA of the CDR3: TGTGCCACCAGTGATACAGGGGGCGCGTACACTGAAGCTTTCTTT. Translation gives CATSDTGGAYTEAFF.

The rearrangement uses TRBV21-1 and TRBJ2-7; no check of the table's D call, TRBD2, against the DNA was made. TRBV21-1 is annotated as a pseudogene. The CDR3 sequence is 16 residues long. In DNA, the CDR3 is TGTGCCAGCAGCAAAGAAGACGGGTGGCAACTCTACGAGCAGTACTTC. Amino acid sequence: CASSKEDGWQLYEQYF.

The chain links TRBV6-2 or TRBV6-3 to TRBJ1-5, with a possible D match to TRBD1 (6 bases). Germline V gene lookup returns CDR1 MNHEY and CDR2 SVGEGT. The CDR3 runs to 18 residues. Trimming removed 2 bases from V and 0 bases from J, with 17 bases in between. The DNA of the CDR3 is TGTGCCAGCAGTTACGCAGGGGCCCTCCACTATAGCAATCAGCCCCAGCATTTT. Its protein is CASSYAGALHYSNQPQHF.

The chain is built from TRBV11-3 and TRBJ2-2; 8 bases agree with TRBD1. CDR1 is SGHNT and CDR2 is YENEEA in the germline V gene. The CDR3 sequence is 15 residues long. The V gene end was trimmed by 5 bases and the J gene end by 5 bases; junction bases not matched to a gene: 7. CDR3 DNA sequence: TGTGCCAGCAGCGATGGGACAGGTTATACCGGGGAGCTGTTTTTT. Residues: CASSDGTGYTGELFF.

This clone was seen only once. The genes are TRBV19 and TRBJ2-5, with no clear D. Germline V gene sequence: CDR1 LNHDA, CDR2 SQIVND (reference sequence). Trimming cost V 5 bases and J 5 bases, with 21 bases left between them. This CDR3 comprises 16 residues. CDR3 loop: CASSPLRVQDEETQYF. CDR3 bases: TGTGCCAGTAGTCCACTTCGGGTGCAAGACGAGGAGACCCAGTACTTC.

In the case of this clone: Different DNA sequences within this sample yield the same CDR3. The V call is TRBV18, the J call TRBJ1-1, with 7 bases aligning to TRBD1. Germline assignment: CDR1 KGHSH and CDR2 LQKENI. The CDR3 has 13 amino acids. Trimming at V came to 3 bases and at J to 3 bases, leaving 1 base not matched to a gene. CDR3 DNA sequence: TGTGCCAGCTCACCCCAGGGGGACACTGAAGCTTTCTTT. Translating gives CASSPQGDTEAFF.

This sequence joins TRBV7-2 and TRBJ2-7, with TRBD2 matching 8 bases. The CDR3 loop spans 14 amino acids. Germline CDR1 and CDR2: SGHTA and FQGNSA. The ends lost 8 bases at V and 5 bases at J; junction bases unmatched: 11. The DNA for the CDR3 is TGTGCCAGCTTTTGGAGCGGGAGATCAGACGAGCAGTACTTC. This sequence encodes CASFWSGRSDEQYF.

This clone occurred a few times. The rearrangement links TRBV14 to TRBJ2-2; D ambiguous. CDR3 length: 18 residues. Germline assignment: CDR1 SGHDN and CDR2 FVKESK. With 4 bases removed from V and 4 bases from J, the gap between germline ends came to 22 bases. This CDR3 is CASSPTLLVGSGTGELFF. The CDR3 DNA reads TGTGCCAGCAGCCCCACTCTCTTAGTAGGATCGGGCACCGGGGAGCTGTTTTTT.

The genes are TRBV19 and TRBJ2-7; D is perhaps TRBD1 (5 bases). Trimming cost V 3 bases and J 6 bases, with 9 bases left between them. Germline-derived CDR1 and CDR2 are LNHDA and SQIVND (reference sequence). This CDR3 region has 12 residues. This CDR3 is CASSIDSTEQYF. CDR3 coding DNA: TGTGCCAGTAGTATCGACAGTACCGAGCAGTACTTC. The variable domain in full, completed from reference TRBV19 and TRBJ2-7, reads DGGITQSPKYLFRKEGQNVTLSCEQNLNHDAMYWYRQDPGQGLRLIYYSQIVNDFQKGDIAEGYSVSREKKESFPLTVTSAQKNPTAFYLCASSIDSTEQYFGPGTRLTVT.

The chain joins TRBV7-9 to TRBJ1-1; weak D call: TRBD1 (6 bases). Per germline, CDR1 SEHNR and CDR2 FQNEAQ (reference sequence). The CDR3 has 15 amino acids. Trimming took off 4 bases at V and 4 bases at J, with 16 bases between the two ends. The CDR3 sequence: CASSSHGEGGTEAFF. The CDR3 coding sequence is TGTGCCAGCAGCTCCCATGGGGAGGGGGGCACTGAAGCTTTCTTT.